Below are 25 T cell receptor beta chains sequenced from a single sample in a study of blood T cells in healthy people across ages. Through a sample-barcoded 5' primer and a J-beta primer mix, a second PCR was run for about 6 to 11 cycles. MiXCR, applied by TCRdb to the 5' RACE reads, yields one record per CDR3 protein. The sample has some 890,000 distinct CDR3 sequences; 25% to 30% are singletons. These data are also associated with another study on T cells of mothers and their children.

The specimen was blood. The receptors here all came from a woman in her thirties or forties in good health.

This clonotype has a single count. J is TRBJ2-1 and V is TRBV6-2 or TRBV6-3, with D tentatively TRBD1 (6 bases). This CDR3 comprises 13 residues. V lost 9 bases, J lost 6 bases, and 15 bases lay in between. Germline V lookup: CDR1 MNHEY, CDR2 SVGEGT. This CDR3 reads CARARQVSNEQFF. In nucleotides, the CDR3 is TGTGCCAGAGCACGACAGGTGAGCAATGAGCAGTTCTTC.

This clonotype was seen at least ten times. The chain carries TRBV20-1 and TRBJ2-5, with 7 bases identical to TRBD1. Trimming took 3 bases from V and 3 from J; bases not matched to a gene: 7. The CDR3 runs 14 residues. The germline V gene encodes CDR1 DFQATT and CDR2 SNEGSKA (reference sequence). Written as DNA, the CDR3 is TGCAGTGCTAGGATGGCGACAGGGAAAGAGACCCAGTACTTC. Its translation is CSARMATGKETQYF.

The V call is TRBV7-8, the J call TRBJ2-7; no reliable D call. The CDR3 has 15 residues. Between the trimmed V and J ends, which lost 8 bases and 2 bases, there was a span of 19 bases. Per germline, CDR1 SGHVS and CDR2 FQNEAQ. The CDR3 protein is CASSQVRQAPYEQYF. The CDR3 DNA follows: TGTGCCAGCTCCCAAGTCAGGCAGGCCCCCTACGAGCAGTACTTC.

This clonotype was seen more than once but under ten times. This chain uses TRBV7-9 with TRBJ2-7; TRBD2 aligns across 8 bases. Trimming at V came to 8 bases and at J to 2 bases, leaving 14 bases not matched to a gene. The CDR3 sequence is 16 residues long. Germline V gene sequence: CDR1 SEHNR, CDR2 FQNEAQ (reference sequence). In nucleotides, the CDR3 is TGTGCCAGCGGCACCATAGCGGGGTCTAATACCTACGAGCAGTACTTC. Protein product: CASGTIAGSNTYEQYF.

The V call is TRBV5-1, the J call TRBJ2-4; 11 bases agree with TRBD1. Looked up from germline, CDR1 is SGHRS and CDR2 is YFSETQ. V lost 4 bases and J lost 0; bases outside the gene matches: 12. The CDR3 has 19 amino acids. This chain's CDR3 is CASSPGTGGTALAKNIQYF. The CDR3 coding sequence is TGCGCCAGCAGCCCCGGGACAGGGGGGACCGCCCTAGCCAAAAACATTCAGTACTTC.

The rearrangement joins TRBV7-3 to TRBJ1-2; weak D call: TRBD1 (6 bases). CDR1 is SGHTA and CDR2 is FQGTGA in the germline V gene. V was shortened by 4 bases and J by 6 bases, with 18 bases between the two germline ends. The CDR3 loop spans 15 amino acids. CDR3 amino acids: CASSSSDTGSHGYTF. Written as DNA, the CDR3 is TGTGCCAGCAGCTCTTCAGACACAGGGTCCCATGGCTACACCTTC.

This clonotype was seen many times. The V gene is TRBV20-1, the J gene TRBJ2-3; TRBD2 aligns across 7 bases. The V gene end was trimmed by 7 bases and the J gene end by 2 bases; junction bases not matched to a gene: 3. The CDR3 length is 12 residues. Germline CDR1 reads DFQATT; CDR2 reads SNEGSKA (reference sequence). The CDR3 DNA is TGCAGTGTTGCGGGAGACACAGATACGCAGTATTTT. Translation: CSVAGDTDTQYF.

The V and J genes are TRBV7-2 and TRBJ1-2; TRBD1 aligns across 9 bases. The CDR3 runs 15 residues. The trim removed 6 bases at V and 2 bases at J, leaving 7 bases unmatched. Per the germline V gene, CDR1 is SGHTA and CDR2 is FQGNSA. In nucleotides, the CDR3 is TGTGCCAGCAGTGCAAAACAGGGGGCCAACTATGGCTACACCTTC. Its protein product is CASSAKQGANYGYTF.

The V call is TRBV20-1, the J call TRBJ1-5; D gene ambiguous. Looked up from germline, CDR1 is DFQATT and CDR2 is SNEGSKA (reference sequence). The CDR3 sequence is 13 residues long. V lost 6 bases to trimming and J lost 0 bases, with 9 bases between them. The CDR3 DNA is TGCAGTGCCAGGAGACATAGCAATCAGCCCCAGCATTTT. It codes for CSARRHSNQPQHF.

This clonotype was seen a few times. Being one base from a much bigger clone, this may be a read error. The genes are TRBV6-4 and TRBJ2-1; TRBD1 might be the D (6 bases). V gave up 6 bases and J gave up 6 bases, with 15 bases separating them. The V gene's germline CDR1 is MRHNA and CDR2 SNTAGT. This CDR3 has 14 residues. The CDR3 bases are TGTGCCAGCAGGGACGGGGAAGGGGGCAATGAGCAGTTCTTC. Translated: CASRDGEGGNEQFF.

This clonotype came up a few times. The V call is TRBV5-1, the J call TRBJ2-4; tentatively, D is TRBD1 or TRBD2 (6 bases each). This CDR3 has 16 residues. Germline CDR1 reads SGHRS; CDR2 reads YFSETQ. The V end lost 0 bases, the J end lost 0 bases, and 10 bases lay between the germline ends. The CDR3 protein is CASSLVGGRAKNIQYF. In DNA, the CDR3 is TGCGCCAGCAGCTTGGTTGGGGGGCGAGCCAAAAACATTCAGTACTTC.

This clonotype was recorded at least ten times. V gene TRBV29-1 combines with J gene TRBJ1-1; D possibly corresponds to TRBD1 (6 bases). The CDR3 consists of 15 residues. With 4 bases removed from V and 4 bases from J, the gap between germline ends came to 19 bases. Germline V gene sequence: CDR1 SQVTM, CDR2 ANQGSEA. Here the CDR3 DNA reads TGCAGCGTTGGCCCCCCCGGGGGCCAGGGCACTGAAGCTTTCTTT. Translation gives CSVGPPGGQGTEAFF.

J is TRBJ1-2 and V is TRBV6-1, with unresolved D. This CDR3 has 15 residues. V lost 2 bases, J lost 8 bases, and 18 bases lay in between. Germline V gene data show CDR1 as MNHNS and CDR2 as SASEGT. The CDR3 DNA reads TGTGCCAGCAGTGAACCCGTTGGGGTAATGGGGGGCTACACCTTC. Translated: CASSEPVGVMGGYTF.

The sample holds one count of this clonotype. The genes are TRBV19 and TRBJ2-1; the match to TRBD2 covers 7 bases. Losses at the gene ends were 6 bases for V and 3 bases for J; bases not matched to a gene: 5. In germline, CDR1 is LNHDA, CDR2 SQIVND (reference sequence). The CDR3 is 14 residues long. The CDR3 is CASRTASGYNEQFF. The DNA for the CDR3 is TGTGCCAGTAGGACGGCTAGCGGCTACAATGAGCAGTTCTTC.

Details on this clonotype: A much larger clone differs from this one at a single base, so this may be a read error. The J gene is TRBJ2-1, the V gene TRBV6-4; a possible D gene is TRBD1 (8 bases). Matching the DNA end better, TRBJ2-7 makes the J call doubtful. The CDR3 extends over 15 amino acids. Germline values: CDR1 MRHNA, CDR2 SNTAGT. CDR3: CASSETGDYYNEQYF. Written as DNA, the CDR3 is TGTGCCAGCAGCGAGACAGGGGACTACTACAATGAGCAGTACTTC.

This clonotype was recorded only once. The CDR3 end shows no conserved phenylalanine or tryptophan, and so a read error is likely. The CDR3 reads CASSIPRNSGANVLTS. CDR3 DNA: TGCGCCAGCAGCATCCCCCGTAACTCTGGGGCCAACGTCCTGACTTCC. The chain is built from TRBV5-1 and TRBJ2-6; D not resolved. Germline V lookup: CDR1 SGHRS, CDR2 YFSETQ. The CDR3 runs 16 residues. The ends were cut back, 4 bases at V and 0 bases at J, with 11 bases in the middle.

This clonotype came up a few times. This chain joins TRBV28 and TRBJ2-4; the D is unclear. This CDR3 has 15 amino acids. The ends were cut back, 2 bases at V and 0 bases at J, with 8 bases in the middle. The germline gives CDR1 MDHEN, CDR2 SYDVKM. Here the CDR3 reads CASSLPTLAKNIQYF. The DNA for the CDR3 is TGTGCCAGCAGTTTACCAACGTTAGCCAAAAACATTCAGTACTTC.

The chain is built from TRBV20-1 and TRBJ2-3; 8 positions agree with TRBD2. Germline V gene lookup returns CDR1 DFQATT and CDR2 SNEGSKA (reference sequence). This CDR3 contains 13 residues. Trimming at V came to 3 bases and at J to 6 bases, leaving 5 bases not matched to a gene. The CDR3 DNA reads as TGCAGTGCTAGCGGGGGGGGCAGGGATACGCAGTATTTT. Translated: CSASGGGRDTQYF.

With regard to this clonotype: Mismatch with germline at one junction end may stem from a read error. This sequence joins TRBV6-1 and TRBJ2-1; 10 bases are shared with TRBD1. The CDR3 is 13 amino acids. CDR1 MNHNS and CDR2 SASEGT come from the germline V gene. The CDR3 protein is CAIWDRGTYEQCF. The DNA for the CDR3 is TGTGCCATTTGGGACAGGGGAACCTACGAGCAGTGCTTC.

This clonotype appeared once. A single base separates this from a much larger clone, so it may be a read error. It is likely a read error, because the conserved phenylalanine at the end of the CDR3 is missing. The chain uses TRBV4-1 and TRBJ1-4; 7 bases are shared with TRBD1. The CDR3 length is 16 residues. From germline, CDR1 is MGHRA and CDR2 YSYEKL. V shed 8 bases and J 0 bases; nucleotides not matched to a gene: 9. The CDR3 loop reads CASRTGTASTNEKLFL. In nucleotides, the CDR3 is TGCGCCAGCCGGACCGGGACAGCCTCAACTAATGAAAAACTGTTTCTT.

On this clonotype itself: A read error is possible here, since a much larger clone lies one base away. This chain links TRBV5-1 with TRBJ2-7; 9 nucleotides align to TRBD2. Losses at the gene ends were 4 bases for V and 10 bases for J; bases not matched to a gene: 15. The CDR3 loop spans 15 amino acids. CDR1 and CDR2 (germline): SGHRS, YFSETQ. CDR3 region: CASSIGASGKEIQYF. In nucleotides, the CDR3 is TGCGCCAGCAGCATCGGGGCTAGCGGGAAAGAGATCCAGTACTTC.

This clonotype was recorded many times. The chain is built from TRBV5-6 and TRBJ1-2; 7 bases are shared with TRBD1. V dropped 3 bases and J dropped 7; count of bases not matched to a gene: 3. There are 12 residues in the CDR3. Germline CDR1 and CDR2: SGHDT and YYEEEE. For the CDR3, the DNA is TGTGCCAGCAGCTGGACAGGACGTGGCTACACCTTC. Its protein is CASSWTGRGYTF.

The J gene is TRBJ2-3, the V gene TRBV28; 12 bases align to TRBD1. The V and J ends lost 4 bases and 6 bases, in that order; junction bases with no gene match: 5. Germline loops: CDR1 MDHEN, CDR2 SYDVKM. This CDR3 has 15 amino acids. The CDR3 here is CASSSWDRGLDTQYF. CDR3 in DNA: TGTGCCAGCAGTTCTTGGGACAGGGGGCTCGATACGCAGTATTTT. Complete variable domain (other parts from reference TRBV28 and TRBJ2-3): DVKVTQSSRYLVKRTGEKVFLECVQDMDHENMFWYRQDPGLGLRLIYFSYDVKMKEKGDIPEGYSVSREKKERFSLILESASTNQTSMYLCASSSWDRGLDTQYFGPGTRLTVL.

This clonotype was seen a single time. The CDR3 is CASSAPGRSYEQYF. The CDR3 nucleotides are TGCGCCAGCAGCGCCCCAGGACGCTCCTACGAGCAGTACTTC. The V call is TRBV5-1, the J call TRBJ2-7; D not resolved. Trimming took off 4 bases at V and 0 bases at J, with 11 bases between the two ends. Germline V gene sequence: CDR1 SGHRS, CDR2 YFSETQ. The CDR3 consists of 14 residues.

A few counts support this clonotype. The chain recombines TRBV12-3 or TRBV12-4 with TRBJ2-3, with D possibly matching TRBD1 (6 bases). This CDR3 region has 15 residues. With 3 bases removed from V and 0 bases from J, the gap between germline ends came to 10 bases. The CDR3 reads CASSFEDSSTDTQYF. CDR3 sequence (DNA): TGTGCCAGCAGTTTCGAGGACAGTAGCACAGATACGCAGTATTTT.